This T cell receptor beta chain comes out of a study of T cell responses to AZD1222 COVID-19 vaccine. Study-level information: Combined were second doses at about 4 or about 12 weeks.

Data came from immunoSEQ multiplex PCR; TCRdb stores just in-frame clones and leaves some out. This sample yields 50,000 to 55,000 clones, of which approximately 88% are seen a single time; 27% belongs to the top ten. Study conclusions and caveats: Mapped onto spike, vaccine-associated CD4 TCRs spanned it and were dominant at 160-218 and 743-854. Mostly white British, mostly female donors; authors suggested clonal diversity may be underestimated.

The J segment lost 4 bases and the V segment lost 3 bases, leaving 5 bases of the junction unmatched. The CDR3 spans 16 residues. Germline CDR1 is SGHNT and CDR2 is YENEEA. A remark on this clone: Its target is not known.

Sample: peripheral blood, taken on day 0 of AZD1222 vaccination. This chain uses TRBV11-3 with TRBJ2-2, with 10 bases identical to TRBD1. This receptor was taken from an adult in good health. The CDR3 DNA is TGTGCCAGCAGCTTGACAGGGGGCGCGGTCACCGGGGAGCTGTTTTTT. Amino acids: CASSLTGGAVTGELFF.